Included here is one T cell receptor beta chain sequence, with context. This clone's antigen is unknown. Base-call qualities are not available, and no considerably larger clone is one nucleotide away. Libraries were constructed by the immunoSEQ multiplex PCR assay. As for the authors' bioinformatics: A statistical classification framework was developed to diagnose cytomegalovirus status using the catalog of TCR beta chain sequences. TCRdb holds this immuneACCESS table with in-frame rearrangements only. Some clones are missing; in checked studies, unresolved V genes explain under half, and the rest has no known cause. For V, J and clone size, that table is used; D and trimming come from the DNA. Counted in this sample were hundreds of thousands of clones; 88% of them appeared once. The ten largest clones add up to approximately 0.94% of the sample. The data derive from a study of cytomegalovirus exposure and HLA in healthy donors (dated by TCRdb to 2015 to 2018). About the investigation overall: The 666 repertoires of the first cohort and the roughly 110 validation repertoires were produced on the same platform, according to a later analysis. The aim of the study was to test whether cataloging public T cell receptors could identify signatures of past pathogen exposure. In addition to the first cohort of 666 subjects, a separate validation cohort of over 90 different subjects was used. The study combined high-throughput TCR immunosequencing, statistical association of individual TCRs with disease status, and machine learning to predict cytomegalovirus infection status.

The cysteine opens and the phenylalanine closes a CDR3 of 14 amino acids. Left in the record is the CDR3 DNA by itself, 42 bases read in frame from the first base. V is shortened by 0 bases, J by 4 bases, and the region joining them spans 7 bases. The germline V gene encodes CDR1 SGHDT and CDR2 YYEEEE. The donors belonged to the validation cohort of over a hundred subjects, which was separate from the roughly 700-subject first cohort. The study at large found these results: Most TCR sequences were seen in very few donors, while some public TCRs were found in many individuals. Cytomegalovirus status was reported to be diagnosed by the classifier with high specificity and sensitivity in both the original and validation cohorts. The authors suggested that the approach could potentially be extended to other disease states and immunological phenotypes. All 120 or so repertoires were used to score co-occurrence in the validation cohort in a later analysis, because that analysis had no HLA typing for the cohort. The study gave a list of 150 to 200 TCR beta chains associated with cytomegalovirus. Subsequent analysis determined that TCRs grouped into clusters in the first cohort also showed a tendency toward co-occurrence across the 130 or so validation repertoires, and about 93% of cluster scores exceeded 0. In vitro tests confirmed that a few of the cytomegalovirus-associated TCR beta chains recognize cytomegalovirus antigens.

The sequenced sample was PBMCs. The receptor was derived from a woman aged 18-35 years in good health and CMV-seronegative. The sequence links TRBV5-6 to TRBJ1-4; the D gene remains uncertain. The DNA sequence follows: TGTGCCAGCAGCTTGGGTCAGAATAATGAAAAACTGTTTTTT. This gives the protein CASSLGQNNEKLFF.